Listed here are 7 T cell receptor beta chains from one sample, sequenced in a study of cytomegalovirus exposure and HLA in healthy donors. A multiplex PCR was run with 60 Vbeta primers and 13 Jbeta primers. The repertoire was sequenced with immunoSEQ multiplex PCR; TCRdb's copy has only in-frame clones and lacks some. The sample lists 100,000 to 150,000 clones, 60% to 80% occurring once. The sequencing sample was made of PBMCs. Receptors were obtained from a male donor in good health and CMV-seronegative.

The V gene is TRBV7-8, the J gene TRBJ2-7, with TRBD2 matching over 9 bases. Germline values: CDR1 SGHVS, CDR2 FQNEAQ. The ends lost 2 bases at V and 4 bases at J; junction bases unmatched: 6. The CDR3 totals 15 residues. CDR3 nucleotide sequence: TGTGCCAGCAGCTTACGACTAGCGGTAGAGTACGAGCAGTACTTC. This encodes CASSLRLAVEYEQYF.

The rearrangement joins TRBV4-1 to TRBJ1-4, with 7 nucleotides matching TRBD1. Germline trimming cut 3 bases from V and 7 bases from J; bases unmatched to any gene: 5. There are 14 residues in the CDR3. Per the germline V gene, CDR1 is MGHRA and CDR2 is YSYEKL. CDR3 loop: CASSHDRDSEKLFF. The CDR3 DNA follows: TGCGCCAGCAGCCACGACAGGGATAGTGAAAAACTGTTTTTT.

The chain joins TRBV29-1 to TRBJ2-7; 7 bases line up with TRBD2. The CDR3 is 14 amino acids. Trimming removed 7 bases from V and 5 bases from J; junction bases left unmatched: 14. Germline assignment: CDR1 SQVTM and CDR2 ANQGSEA. The CDR3 here is CSASFDLSGDEQYF. In DNA, the CDR3 is TGCAGCGCTTCCTTCGACCTAAGCGGGGACGAGCAGTACTTC.

V and J are TRBV14 and TRBJ1-1; weak D call: TRBD1 (6 bases). There are 15 residues in the CDR3. CDR1 is SGHDN and CDR2 is FVKESK in the germline V gene. The V gene lost 5 bases and the J gene lost 1 base, with 14 bases spanning the gap. CDR3 in amino acids: CASSDAEGQNTEAFF. The CDR3 DNA sequence: TGTGCCAGCAGCGACGCCGAGGGACAGAACACTGAAGCTTTCTTT. Based on the CDR3 plus reference TRBV14 and TRBJ1-1, the full variable domain is EAGVTQFPSHSVIEKGQTVTLRCDPISGHDNLYWYRRVMGKEIKFLLHFVKESKQDESGMPNNRFLAERTGGTYSTLKVQPAELEDSGVYFCASSDAEGQNTEAFFGQGTRLTVV.

The genes are TRBV5-4 and TRBJ2-3; 9 nucleotides align to TRBD2. Germline trimming cut 4 bases from V and 3 bases from J; bases unmatched to any gene: 6. The germline CDR1 and CDR2 sequences are SGHNT and YYREEE (reference sequence). The length of the CDR3 is 15 residues. The CDR3 sequence: CASSPRTSGTDTQYF. The CDR3 DNA is TGTGCCAGCAGCCCACGAACTAGCGGGACAGATACGCAGTATTTT.

The rearrangement links TRBV9 to TRBJ2-7; the D gene is possibly TRBD2 (6 bases). The CDR3 has 15 amino acids. Germline assignment: CDR1 SGDLS and CDR2 YYNGEE. V was shortened by 4 bases and J by 3 bases, with 17 bases between the two germline ends. CDR3 in amino acids: CASSPGASAFYEQYF. The CDR3 nucleotides read TGTGCCAGCAGCCCCGGGGCTAGCGCGTTCTACGAGCAGTACTTC.

The chain combines TRBV10-3 with TRBJ1-2; tentative D call: TRBD1 (5 bases). V was clipped by 3 bases and J by 10 bases, with 15 bases between them. CDR3 length: 13 residues. Germline assignment: CDR1 ENHRY and CDR2 SYGVKD. CDR3 DNA: TGTGCCATCAGTGACGACAGTTTTATGTTCTACACCTTC. Its protein product is CAISDDSFMFYTF.